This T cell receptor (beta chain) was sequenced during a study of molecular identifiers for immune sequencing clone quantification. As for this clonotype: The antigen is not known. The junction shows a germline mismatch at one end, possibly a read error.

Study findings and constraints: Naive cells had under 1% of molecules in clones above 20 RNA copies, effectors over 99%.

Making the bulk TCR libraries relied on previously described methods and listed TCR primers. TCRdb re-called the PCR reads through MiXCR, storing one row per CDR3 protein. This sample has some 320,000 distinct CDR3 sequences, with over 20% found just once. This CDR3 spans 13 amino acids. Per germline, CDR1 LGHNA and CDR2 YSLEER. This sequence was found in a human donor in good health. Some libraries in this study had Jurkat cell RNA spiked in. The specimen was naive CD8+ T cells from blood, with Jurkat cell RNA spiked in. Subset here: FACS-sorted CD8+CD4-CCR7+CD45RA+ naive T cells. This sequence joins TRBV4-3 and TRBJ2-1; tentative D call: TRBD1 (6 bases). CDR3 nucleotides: TGCGCCAGCGGCCAGGGGTTATACAATGAGCAGTTCTTC. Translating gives CASGQGLYNEQFF.